This TCR beta chain was sequenced during a study of blood T cells in healthy people across ages. The authors ran a second PCR of about 6 to 12 cycles using a sample-barcoded 5' primer and a J-beta primer mix. From the 5' RACE reads, TCRdb called clonotypes with MiXCR, one entry per CDR3 protein. The sample carries fewer than 1 million distinct CDR3 sequences, under 45% recorded once. The trim removed 3 bases at V and 10 bases at J, leaving 9 bases unmatched. The CDR3 loop spans 16 amino acids. This clonotype was counted at least ten times. The J gene is TRBJ1-6, the V gene TRBV12-3 or TRBV12-4; 10 bases are a match to TRBD1. The receptor's source is a man between 60 and 70 years old in good health. Material for sequencing was blood. DNA for the CDR3: TGTGCCAGCAGTTTCGATGGACAGGGGGTTGGATCACCCCTCCACTTT. Its translation: CASSFDGQGVGSPLHF.